Below are 22 T cell receptor beta chains sequenced from a single sample in a study of T-cell memory formation after mild COVID-19 (dated by TCRdb to about 2021). The library was obtained by 5' RACE. TCRdb shows the sequencer as Illumina NovaSeq 6000. Through fastp at Q25 and MiXCR, TCRdb rebuilt clones from the public reads, retaining in-frame beta chains. Each entry is one CDR3 protein sequence, shown with its most common DNA and genes. The sample table holds tens of thousands of distinct CDR3 sequences, of which around 21% were seen once. About 1.6% of the sample goes to the ten largest clones. What was sequenced was PBMCs or a T cell subset sorted from them (not recorded which). Receptors were obtained from an adult who had mild COVID-19 (a few samples of this study predate the infection). The sample titles of this study are shuffled in the database, so cell type and time point are left out.

This clonotype was found a few times. The chain recombines TRBV6-6 with TRBJ1-5; perhaps TRBD1 as D (5 bases). V shed 5 bases and J shed 1 base, with 12 bases lying between them. There are 15 residues in the CDR3. Germline V gene lookup returns CDR1 MNHNY and CDR2 SVGAGI (reference sequence). This CDR3 reads CASSRGTGSNQPQHF. Here the CDR3 DNA reads TGTGCCAGCAGTCGCGGCACAGGCAGCAATCAGCCCCAGCATTTT.

The table lists this clonotype with many counts. This chain uses TRBV5-1 with TRBJ1-5; unclear D gene. Trimming left V 4 bases short and J 0 bases short, with 11 bases between. The CDR3 length is 15 residues. Germline CDR1 is SGHRS and CDR2 is YFSETQ. The CDR3 region is CASSPDAYSNQPQHF. DNA of the CDR3: TGCGCCAGCAGCCCCGACGCTTATAGCAATCAGCCCCAGCATTTT.

Ten or more counts support this clonotype. The chain carries TRBV29-1 and TRBJ2-1, with 8 positions matching TRBD2. Germline V CDR1 and CDR2: SQVTM, ANQGSEA. The ends lost 6 bases at V and 5 bases at J; junction bases unmatched: 15. The CDR3 is 16 residues long. DNA of the CDR3: TGCAGCGTCGGCAGACTAGCGATAGGCGGGAACAATGAGCAGTTCTTC. This translates into CSVGRLAIGGNNEQFF.

This clonotype was recorded at least ten times. The chain combines TRBV12-3 or TRBV12-4 with TRBJ2-3, with a possible D match to TRBD2 (5 bases). The CDR3 contains 14 residues. V was cut by 11 bases and J by 2 bases, with 17 bases left in between. CDR3 bases: TGTGCCGCCTCGGTAGGACTTCACACAGATACGCAGTATTTT. This sequence encodes CAASVGLHTDTQYF.

This chain connects TRBV18 to TRBJ2-7; no clear D. The CDR3 has 15 residues. Trimming cost V 2 bases and J 6 bases, with 17 bases left between them. Germline values: CDR1 KGHSH, CDR2 LQKENI. CDR3 coding DNA: TGTGCCAGCTCACCAGGCTGGGGAACCGGCTCCGAGCAGTACTTC. It is translated as CASSPGWGTGSEQYF. Complete variable domain (other parts from reference TRBV18 and TRBJ2-7): NAGVMQNPRHLVRRRGQEARLRCSPMKGHSHVYWYRQLPEEGLKFMVYLQKENIIDESGMPKERFSAEFPKEGPSILRIQQVVRGDSAAYFCASSPGWGTGSEQYFGPGTRLTVT.

This clonotype was recorded at least ten times. J is TRBJ2-7 and V is TRBV12-3 or TRBV12-4; no clear D. V gave up 6 bases and J gave up 3 bases, with 15 bases separating them. The CDR3 is 14 amino acids. CDR3: CASRHHGDLYEQYF. In DNA form, the CDR3 reads TGTGCCAGCAGACATCATGGGGATCTCTACGAGCAGTACTTC.

At least ten counts were recorded for this clonotype. The chain recombines TRBV10-3 with TRBJ1-5; D uncertain. Germline lookup yields CDR1 ENHRY and CDR2 SYGVKD. The CDR3 covers 13 residues. V was trimmed by 3 bases and J by 6 bases, leaving 9 bases between them. CDR3: CAISDREGQPQHF. The CDR3 region has the DNA TGTGCCATCAGTGACCGAGAAGGTCAGCCCCAGCATTTT.

This clonotype was seen more than once but under ten times. V and J are TRBV3-1 and TRBJ1-1; no clear D gene. Trimming removed 4 bases at V and 1 base at J, with 10 bases between. Germline V gene lookup returns CDR1 LGHDT and CDR2 YNNKEL (reference sequence). The CDR3 loop spans 14 amino acids. The CDR3 reads CASSRRTGNTEAFF. The CDR3 DNA reads as TGTGCCAGCAGCCGGCGGACTGGGAACACTGAAGCTTTCTTT.

This clonotype was picked up many times. Here the CDR3 reads CASSLVANYEQYF. The CDR3 DNA reads TGCGCCAGCAGCTTGGTGGCTAACTACGAGCAGTACTTC. The genes are TRBV5-1 and TRBJ2-7, with D unresolved. V dropped 0 bases and J dropped 3 bases, with 7 bases sitting between them. CDR3 length equals 13 residues. Germline CDR1 reads SGHRS; CDR2 reads YFSETQ. Full variable domain (rest looked up from reference TRBV5-1 and TRBJ2-7): KAGVTQTPRYLIKTRGQQVTLSCSPISGHRSVSWYQQTPGQGLQFLFEYFSETQRNKGNFPGRFSGRQFSNSRSEMNVSTLELGDSALYLCASSLVANYEQYFGPGTRLTVT.

This clonotype was observed many times. V gene TRBV5-4 combines with J gene TRBJ2-1, with unresolved D. V gave up 2 bases and J gave up 7 bases, with 13 bases separating them. The CDR3 loop spans 14 amino acids. From germline, CDR1 is SGHNT and CDR2 YYREEE (reference sequence). CDR3 coding DNA: TGTGCCAGCAGCTTACCCGAACCTAGAAATGAGCAGTTCTTC. It translates to CASSLPEPRNEQFF.

The CDR3 nucleotides are TGTGCCAGCAGTTACGAGTTAATGAACACTGAAGCTTTCTTT. This sequence encodes CASSYELMNTEAFF. This chain joins TRBV6-6 and TRBJ1-1, with unresolved D. Germline V lookup: CDR1 MNHNY, CDR2 SVGAGI (reference sequence). The V gene lost 2 bases and the J gene lost 0 bases, with 7 bases spanning the gap. The CDR3 runs to 14 residues.

There are many counts of this clonotype. The V and J genes are TRBV27 and TRBJ1-3, with 10 bases lining up with TRBD1. Per the germline V gene, CDR1 is MNHEY and CDR2 is SMNVEV (reference sequence). J gave up 8 bases and V 6 bases, and 4 bases lay outside the gene matches. The CDR3 covers 13 residues. The CDR3 coding sequence is TGTGCCAGCAGACGACAGGGGGCTCACACCATATATTTT. Residues: CASRRQGAHTIYF.

This clonotype was counted a few times. The V gene is TRBV5-4, the J gene TRBJ2-7; D may match TRBD1 or TRBD2 (5 bases each). The CDR3 has 15 amino acids. V was trimmed by 2 bases and J by 6 bases, leaving 18 bases between them. Per germline, CDR1 SGHNT and CDR2 YYREEE (reference sequence). CDR3 bases: TGTGCCAGCAGCTTTATTTCTCAGTCGGGGCGCGAGCAGTACTTC. Translation: CASSFISQSGREQYF. The full variable domain, completed using reference TRBV5-4 and TRBJ2-7, is ETGVTQSPTHLIKTRGQQVTLRCSSQSGHNTVSWYQQALGQGPQFIFQYYREEENGRGNFPPRFSGLQFPNYSSELNVNALELDDSALYLCASSFISQSGREQYFGPGTRLTVT.

There are many counts of this clonotype. The chain has TRBV7-6 and TRBJ2-6; D might be TRBD1 (6 bases). The germline CDR1 and CDR2 sequences are SGHVS and FNYEAQ. The V and J ends lost 5 bases and 4 bases respectively, with 21 bases between them. The CDR3 is made up of 18 amino acids. CDR3 coding DNA: TGTGCCAGCAGCCCGAAGGTATTCAGGGGAGCAGGGGCCAACGTCCTGACTTTC. It encodes CASSPKVFRGAGANVLTF.

This clonotype has only a few counts. The rearrangement links TRBV18 to TRBJ1-2, with TRBD1 matching 10 bases. Germline-derived CDR1 and CDR2 are KGHSH and LQKENI. J lost 5 bases, V lost 4 bases, and 13 bases had no gene match. This CDR3 is 17 amino acids long. CDR3 in amino acids: CASSHPGTGEVPYGYTF. CDR3 sequence (DNA): TGTGCCAGCTCACACCCCGGGACAGGGGAGGTTCCTTATGGCTACACCTTC.

This clonotype rates as medium-sized. The chain combines TRBV5-1 with TRBJ2-2; D perhaps matches TRBD2 (5 bases). Trimming left V 0 bases short and J 5 bases short, with 5 bases between. CDR3 length: 13 amino acids. Germline-derived CDR1 and CDR2 are SGHRS and YFSETQ. For the CDR3, the DNA is TGCGCCAGCAGCTTGGTAGCGACCGGGGAGCTGTTTTTT. It encodes CASSLVATGELFF.

In its sample, this clonotype was seen many times. The chain couples TRBV19 to TRBJ1-5; no reliable D call. Trimming removed 1 base from V and 0 bases from J, with 19 bases in between. The CDR3 extends over 19 amino acids. Per germline, CDR1 LNHDA and CDR2 SQIVND (reference sequence). The CDR3 loop reads CASSIGKGMRPYSNQPQHF. CDR3 bases: TGTGCCAGTAGTATAGGTAAGGGAATGCGCCCTTATAGCAATCAGCCCCAGCATTTT.

This clonotype came up many times. The CDR3 spells CASSQAGGGTEAFF. The CDR3, as DNA: TGTGCCAGCAGCCAGGCGGGGGGAGGAACTGAAGCTTTCTTT. V gene TRBV12-3 or TRBV12-4 combines with J gene TRBJ1-1, with a tentative D call TRBD1 (5 bases). V lost 6 bases and J lost 5, with 16 bases in between. CDR3 length: 14 residues.

Ten or more counts support this clonotype. V gene TRBV4-3 combines with J gene TRBJ2-7; D gene ambiguous. Trimming took 0 bases from V and 4 from J, leaving 13 bases between them. The germline V gene has CDR1 LGHNA and CDR2 YSLEER. CDR3 length equals 15 residues. CDR3 protein: CASSQDAQNSYEQYF. The CDR3 DNA is TGCGCCAGCAGCCAAGATGCCCAGAACTCTTACGAGCAGTACTTC.

This clonotype was counted many times. This sequence joins TRBV7-9 and TRBJ2-1; D tentatively reads TRBD1 or TRBD2 (5 bases each). CDR3 size: 16 residues. V was pared by 4 bases and J by 0 bases, with 13 bases between. The germline CDR1 and CDR2 sequences are SEHNR and FQNEAQ (reference sequence). The CDR3 coding sequence is TGTGCCAGCAGCTCCCCGGGACGGAGCTCCTACAATGAGCAGTTCTTC. This translates into CASSSPGRSSYNEQFF.

This clonotype was counted at least ten times. The chain combines TRBV24-1 with TRBJ2-1, with 10 bases matching TRBD2. This CDR3 region has 16 residues. With V trimmed by 4 bases and J by 2 bases, 4 bases remained unmatched. CDR1 KGHDR and CDR2 SFDVKD come from the germline V gene. The CDR3 DNA follows: TGTGCCACCAGTGACGATAGCGGGAGGCCCTACAATGAGCAGTTCTTC. Its translation is CATSDDSGRPYNEQFF.

This clonotype has ten or more counts. V is TRBV7-2 and J is TRBJ1-5, with TRBD1 as a possible D gene (5 bases). Trimming removed 3 bases at V and 4 bases at J, with 10 bases between. Looked up from germline, CDR1 is SGHTA and CDR2 is FQGNSA. The CDR3 runs 14 residues. The CDR3 bases are TGTGCCAGCAGCTTTAACGGGGGAAATCAGCCCCAGCATTTT. Protein: CASSFNGGNQPQHF.